This is a list of T cell receptor beta chains from one sample in a study of blood T cell repertoires in COVID-19. The method was immunoSEQ multiplex PCR; TCRdb's version includes in-frame clones alone and lacks a portion of them. The sample holds 200,000 to 250,000 clones, around four fifths seen once. Input material: PBMCs or T cells enriched from blood (not recorded which). Receptors were obtained from a man aged 35 to 55 who had recovered from COVID-19. CDR3s include the opening cysteine and the closing phenylalanine or tryptophan. The order of the fields is V gene, D gene, clone size, J gene, CDR3 DNA, CDR3 protein. D genes are given only for firm matches. The size of a clone is reported for some rows only, either as once, few or many, or as a class for expanded clones.

v_call: TRBV11-2; d_call: .; clone_size: .; j_call: TRBJ2-6; cdr3_nt: TGTGCCAGCAGCTCGGGTTCAATGCGGGCTGGGGCCAACGTCCTGACTTTC; cdr3_aa: CASSSGSMRAGANVLTF
v_call: TRBV30; d_call: .; clone_size: .; j_call: TRBJ1-5; cdr3_nt: TGTGCCTGGAGTGAGGGGTGGGAAAATCAGCCCCAGCATTTT; cdr3_aa: CAWSEGWENQPQHF
v_call: TRBV19; d_call: TRBD1; clone_size: few; j_call: TRBJ1-2; cdr3_nt: TGTGCCAGTAGTGGCCCGGACAGGCTGAACTATGGCTACACCTTC; cdr3_aa: CASSGPDRLNYGYTF
v_call: TRBV7-2; d_call: .; clone_size: few; j_call: TRBJ1-3; cdr3_nt: TGTGCCAGCAGCTTCGGACAGCCGTCCCCCCAGAACACCATATATTTT; cdr3_aa: CASSFGQPSPQNTIYF
v_call: TRBV30; d_call: TRBD1; clone_size: .; j_call: TRBJ2-5; cdr3_nt: TGTGCCTGGGGACAGGTTCTACGAGAGACCCAGTACTTC; cdr3_aa: CAWGQVLRETQYF
v_call: TRBV6-2/TRBV6-3; d_call: .; clone_size: .; j_call: TRBJ2-1; cdr3_nt: TGTGCCAGCAGTTACTTAACAGAGAATGAGCAGTTCTTC; cdr3_aa: CASSYLTENEQFF
v_call: TRBV2; d_call: TRBD2; clone_size: .; j_call: TRBJ2-3; cdr3_nt: TGTGCCAGCAGTCCACACCCGGGACTAGCGGGGGAGGGAGGTACGCAGTATTTT; cdr3_aa: CASSPHPGLAGEGGTQYF
v_call: TRBV10-3; d_call: TRBD2; clone_size: .; j_call: TRBJ2-1; cdr3_nt: TGTGCCATCCGCCTAGCGGGAGTGGGTGAGCAGTTCTTC; cdr3_aa: CAIRLAGVGEQFF
v_call: TRBV24-1; d_call: TRBD2; clone_size: .; j_call: TRBJ2-3; cdr3_nt: TGTGCCACCAGTGATAGCGGGAGGACTAGCGGGGACACAGATACGCAGTATTTT; cdr3_aa: CATSDSGRTSGDTDTQYF
v_call: TRBV5-1; d_call: TRBD1; clone_size: .; j_call: TRBJ1-1; cdr3_nt: TGCGCCAGCAGCACGGGAGGGACAGGGGGCACTGAAGCTTTCTTT; cdr3_aa: CASSTGGTGGTEAFF
v_call: TRBV7-9; d_call: .; clone_size: .; j_call: TRBJ2-7; cdr3_nt: TGTGCCAGCAGCCCCGGGGGCTACGAGCAGTACTTC; cdr3_aa: CASSPGGYEQYF
v_call: TRBV11-2; d_call: .; clone_size: .; j_call: TRBJ2-7; cdr3_nt: TGTGCCAGCAGCGCCCGGGACAAACCCTACGAGCAGTACTTC; cdr3_aa: CASSARDKPYEQYF
v_call: TRBV5-1; d_call: TRBD2; clone_size: .; j_call: TRBJ2-5; cdr3_nt: TGCGCCAGCAGCCACGGAGCGGGAGGGCCGCGAGAGACCCAGTACTTC; cdr3_aa: CASSHGAGGPRETQYF
v_call: TRBV5-1; d_call: .; clone_size: once; j_call: TRBJ1-3; cdr3_nt: TGCGCCAGCAGCCCCGGTGTGCACTCTGGAAACACCATATATTTT; cdr3_aa: CASSPGVHSGNTIYF
v_call: TRBV3-1/TRBV3-2; d_call: .; clone_size: .; j_call: TRBJ2-1; cdr3_nt: TGTGCCAGCAGCCAAGGTCTGGCGGGATACGGGAATGAGCAGTTCTTC; cdr3_aa: CASSQGLAGYGNEQFF
v_call: TRBV25-1; d_call: TRBD2; clone_size: .; j_call: TRBJ2-3; cdr3_nt: TGTGCCAGCATGCGGGGGGGCACAGATACGCAGTATTTT; cdr3_aa: CASMRGGTDTQYF
v_call: TRBV7-2; d_call: .; clone_size: .; j_call: TRBJ2-2; cdr3_nt: TGTGCCAGCAGCTTAGCCCGGACCGGGGAGCTGTTTTTT; cdr3_aa: CASSLARTGELFF
v_call: TRBV28; d_call: TRBD1; clone_size: .; j_call: TRBJ2-1; cdr3_nt: TGTGCCAGCAGTAGCGTGACAGGGGGCAATGAGCAGTTCTTC; cdr3_aa: CASSSVTGGNEQFF
v_call: TRBV5-1; d_call: .; clone_size: .; j_call: TRBJ2-1; cdr3_nt: TGCGCCAGCAGCTTGTCGTCTGGCGGGTATTACAATGAGCAGTTCTTC; cdr3_aa: CASSLSSGGYYNEQFF
v_call: TRBV5-1; d_call: .; clone_size: .; j_call: TRBJ1-6; cdr3_nt: TGCGCCAGCAGCTCCTCGACAAGGAATTCACCCCTCCACTTT; cdr3_aa: CASSSSTRNSPLHF
v_call: TRBV5-5; d_call: .; clone_size: .; j_call: TRBJ1-1; cdr3_nt: TGTGCCAGCAGCTTGTTGCTCGGTGACACTGAAGCTTTCTTT; cdr3_aa: CASSLLLGDTEAFF
v_call: TRBV11-2; d_call: .; clone_size: few; j_call: TRBJ1-6; cdr3_nt: TGTGCCAGCAGGAGCTCCTATAATTCACCCCTCCACTTT; cdr3_aa: CASRSSYNSPLHF
v_call: TRBV10-3; d_call: TRBD2; clone_size: .; j_call: TRBJ2-3; cdr3_nt: TGTGCCATCAGTGAAAATCTCGGTCGAGCGGGAAGCGCAGATACGCAGTATTTT; cdr3_aa: CAISENLGRAGSADTQYF
v_call: TRBV19; d_call: TRBD2; clone_size: .; j_call: TRBJ2-1; cdr3_nt: TGTGCCAGTTCTCCCTCGGGAGGGGCAGCTTCCTACAATGAGCAGTTCTTC; cdr3_aa: CASSPSGGAASYNEQFF
v_call: TRBV12-3/TRBV12-4; d_call: .; clone_size: .; j_call: TRBJ1-1; cdr3_nt: TGTGCCAGCAGTTTAGCGGCTCACACTGAAGCTTTCTTT; cdr3_aa: CASSLAAHTEAFF
v_call: TRBV12-5; d_call: .; clone_size: .; j_call: TRBJ2-7; cdr3_nt: TGTGCTAGTGGTTTGGTAGTTGGAGACTCCTACGAGCAGTACTTC; cdr3_aa: CASGLVVGDSYEQYF
v_call: TRBV5-1; d_call: .; clone_size: .; j_call: TRBJ1-2; cdr3_nt: TGCGCCAGCAGCAAGGAGACAGGCTTTGCTGGTGGCTACACCTTC; cdr3_aa: CASSKETGFAGGYTF
v_call: TRBV12-3/TRBV12-4; d_call: .; clone_size: .; j_call: TRBJ2-2; cdr3_nt: TGTGCCAGCAGCCCTACAGGGTCCGGGGAGCTGTTTTTT; cdr3_aa: CASSPTGSGELFF
v_call: TRBV29-1; d_call: .; clone_size: .; j_call: TRBJ2-4; cdr3_nt: TGCAGCGTTGTTTTCTGGAACCAGGGTAAAAACATTCAGTACTTC; cdr3_aa: CSVVFWNQGKNIQYF
v_call: TRBV9; d_call: TRBD2; clone_size: .; j_call: TRBJ2-7; cdr3_nt: TGTGCCAGCAGCCAGGGCGGGAGCGGGGCCACCTACGAGCAGTACTTC; cdr3_aa: CASSQGGSGATYEQYF
v_call: TRBV11-2; d_call: .; clone_size: .; j_call: TRBJ1-2; cdr3_nt: TGTGCCAGCAGCCCGGACGGGGACTATGGCTACACCTTC; cdr3_aa: CASSPDGDYGYTF
v_call: TRBV4-1; d_call: TRBD1; clone_size: few; j_call: TRBJ1-5; cdr3_nt: TGCGCCAGCAGCCAAGAGGGTAGGACAGGGACCTTGTTGCCCCAGCATTTT; cdr3_aa: CASSQEGRTGTLLPQHF
v_call: TRBV3-1/TRBV3-2; d_call: TRBD2; clone_size: few; j_call: TRBJ2-1; cdr3_nt: TGTGCCAGCAGTCGTTGGCTCCCGGGACTAGCGGGAGATGAGCAGTTCTTC; cdr3_aa: CASSRWLPGLAGDEQFF
v_call: TRBV5-6; d_call: TRBD2; clone_size: .; j_call: TRBJ2-7; cdr3_nt: TGTGCCAGCAGTAAACGGACTAGCGGGGGGGAGGTGCAGTACTTC; cdr3_aa: CASSKRTSGGEVQYF
v_call: TRBV27; d_call: .; clone_size: .; j_call: TRBJ2-1; cdr3_nt: TGTGCCAGCAGCGGGACTCTAATGAATGAGCAGTTCTTC; cdr3_aa: CASSGTLMNEQFF
v_call: TRBV3-1/TRBV3-2; d_call: .; clone_size: .; j_call: TRBJ1-1; cdr3_nt: TGTGCCAGCAGCCAAGGACAAATCAACACTGAAGCTTTCTTT; cdr3_aa: CASSQGQINTEAFF
v_call: TRBV6-5; d_call: TRBD2; clone_size: .; j_call: TRBJ2-3; cdr3_nt: TGTGCCAGCAGGCGGGACCGGGGGGCAGATACGCAGTATTTT; cdr3_aa: CASRRDRGADTQYF
v_call: TRBV6-4; d_call: .; clone_size: few; j_call: TRBJ1-5; cdr3_nt: TGTGCCAGCAGTGACTCGGCAAATCAGCCCCAGCATTTT; cdr3_aa: CASSDSANQPQHF
v_call: TRBV7-6; d_call: TRBD1; clone_size: .; j_call: TRBJ1-5; cdr3_nt: TGTGCCAGCAGCTCCGGGACAGGACCAAATCAGCCCCAGCATTTT; cdr3_aa: CASSSGTGPNQPQHF
v_call: TRBV24-1; d_call: TRBD2; clone_size: .; j_call: TRBJ2-1; cdr3_nt: TGTGCCACCAGTGAACAAAGCGGGAGGCCCAGAAATGAGCAGTTCTTC; cdr3_aa: CATSEQSGRPRNEQFF
v_call: TRBV9; d_call: .; clone_size: .; j_call: TRBJ2-2; cdr3_nt: TGTGCCAGCAGCGTAGGAGGCGGCCCCGGGGAGCTGTTTTTT; cdr3_aa: CASSVGGGPGELFF
v_call: TRBV7-3; d_call: .; clone_size: .; j_call: TRBJ2-3; cdr3_nt: TGTGCCAGCAGCTTACGGGGGACTAGCACAGATACGCAGTATTTT; cdr3_aa: CASSLRGTSTDTQYF